The rows below give T cell receptor beta chains drawn from one sample of a study of cytomegalovirus exposure and HLA in healthy donors. The method was immunoSEQ multiplex PCR; TCRdb's version includes in-frame clones alone and lacks a portion of them. Altogether around 110,000 clones are present, roughly 68% being singletons, with the ten largest covering roughly 2%. Specimen: PBMCs. Receptors originate from a woman under 40 in good health and CMV-seronegative. Both conserved end residues are part of each CDR3. A D gene is named only where the DNA matches it firmly. For some rows the clone size is stated as once, few or many, or as a class when expanded; others skip it.

CDR3 DNA: TGTGCCAGCAGCTCCGGACAGGTTAGAAACACCGGGGAGCTGTTTTTT
CDR3 protein: CASSSGQVRNTGELFF
D gene: TRBD1
J gene: TRBJ2-2
clone size: -
V gene: TRBV5-4

CDR3 DNA: TGCGCCAGCAGCCAGAATCAGGGGGGAGCTTACAATGAGCAGTTCTTC
CDR3 protein: CASSQNQGGAYNEQFF
D gene: -
J gene: TRBJ2-1
clone size: -
V gene: TRBV4-1

CDR3 DNA: TGCGCCAGCAGCTTACAGGGGGCAGAGGGCTACACCTTC
CDR3 protein: CASSLQGAEGYTF
D gene: TRBD1
J gene: TRBJ1-2
clone size: -
V gene: TRBV5-1

CDR3 DNA: TGTGCCAGCAGCTTGCGTCAACAGACGCAATCCTATGGCTACACCTTC
CDR3 protein: CASSLRQQTQSYGYTF
D gene: -
J gene: TRBJ1-2
clone size: -
V gene: TRBV7-9

CDR3 DNA: TGTGCCAGCAGTGAGTTACAGGGGACTTACGAGCAGTACTTC
CDR3 protein: CASSELQGTYEQYF
D gene: -
J gene: TRBJ2-7
clone size: -
V gene: TRBV6-1

CDR3 DNA: TGCAGCGTTCGGATTAGCGGGAGGAACGAGCAGTACTTC
CDR3 protein: CSVRISGRNEQYF
D gene: TRBD2
J gene: TRBJ2-7
clone size: -
V gene: TRBV29-1

CDR3 DNA: TGCGCCAGCAGTGACCCCGGACTAGCGGGAGGGGGAGAGACCCAGTACTTC
CDR3 protein: CASSDPGLAGGGETQYF
D gene: TRBD2
J gene: TRBJ2-5
clone size: -
V gene: TRBV10-2

CDR3 DNA: TGTGCCAGCAGCCCTGGTGGGGAGGGTGGCTACACCTTC
CDR3 protein: CASSPGGEGGYTF
D gene: -
J gene: TRBJ1-2
clone size: -
V gene: TRBV7-9

CDR3 DNA: TGTGCCAGTAGTGGAGAAACAAGATTTAATTCACCCCTCCACTTT
CDR3 protein: CASSGETRFNSPLHF
D gene: -
J gene: TRBJ1-6
clone size: -
V gene: TRBV19

CDR3 DNA: TGTGCCATCAGAGGACTAGCGAGATACGAGCAGTACTTC
CDR3 protein: CAIRGLARYEQYF
D gene: TRBD2
J gene: TRBJ2-7
clone size: -
V gene: TRBV10-3

CDR3 DNA: TGTGCCAGCAGTCATCTAGGGGACAGCTCCTACGAGCAGTACTTC
CDR3 protein: CASSHLGDSSYEQYF
D gene: TRBD1
J gene: TRBJ2-7
clone size: -
V gene: TRBV6-5

CDR3 DNA: TGTGCCAGCAGCTTCAGGACAGGGCAGGAGACCCAGTACTTC
CDR3 protein: CASSFRTGQETQYF
D gene: TRBD1
J gene: TRBJ2-5
clone size: once
V gene: TRBV7-9

CDR3 DNA: TGTGCCAGCAGCCACCGACAGGGGCGAAAACTGTTTTTT
CDR3 protein: CASSHRQGRKLFF
D gene: TRBD1
J gene: TRBJ1-4
clone size: -
V gene: TRBV6-5

CDR3 DNA: TGTGCCAGCAGCTTACGCGGGAGGGCTCAGTACTACGAGCAGTACTTC
CDR3 protein: CASSLRGRAQYYEQYF
D gene: TRBD2
J gene: TRBJ2-7
clone size: -
V gene: TRBV7-8

CDR3 DNA: TGTGCCAGCCAGGGTCTCGAAGGGGGCTACACCTTC
CDR3 protein: CASQGLEGGYTF
D gene: -
J gene: TRBJ1-2
clone size: -
V gene: TRBV27

CDR3 DNA: TGTGCCAGCAGAGAGGGACTAGCGGGCACAGATACGCAGTATTTT
CDR3 protein: CASREGLAGTDTQYF
D gene: TRBD2
J gene: TRBJ2-3
clone size: once
V gene: TRBV28

CDR3 DNA: TGTGCCATCAGGGACACTTACTACGAGCAGTACTTC
CDR3 protein: CAIRDTYYEQYF
D gene: -
J gene: TRBJ2-7
clone size: -
V gene: TRBV10-3

CDR3 DNA: TGTGCCAGCAGCTTAACTAGCGGATCCTACGAGCAGTACTTC
CDR3 protein: CASSLTSGSYEQYF
D gene: TRBD2
J gene: TRBJ2-7
clone size: -
V gene: TRBV11-1

CDR3 DNA: TGTGCCAGCAGCTGGAGGGGGGGAACTGAAGCTTTCTTT
CDR3 protein: CASSWRGGTEAFF
D gene: -
J gene: TRBJ1-1
clone size: -
V gene: TRBV7-2

CDR3 DNA: TGCGCCAGCAGCTTGGTTAGCGTCTCGACCTCCTACAATGAGCAGTTCTTC
CDR3 protein: CASSLVSVSTSYNEQFF
D gene: -
J gene: TRBJ2-1
clone size: -
V gene: TRBV5-1